This is a list of T cell receptor beta chains from one sample in a study of blood T cell repertoires in COVID-19. Profiling relied on immunoSEQ multiplex PCR, and the TCRdb table lists in-frame clones only, not all of them. The sample has around 150,000 clones, around 81% seen once. The sample was PBMCs or T cells enriched from blood (not recorded which). The receptors originated from a woman aged 40 to 55 who had recovered from COVID-19. Both conserved end residues are part of each CDR3. D genes are given only for firm matches. Some rows mark clone size as missing; the rest say once, few, many or name a class of expanded clone.

j_gene | v_gene | d_gene | abundance | len | CDR3nt | CDR3aa
TRBJ1-2 | TRBV27 | NA | NA | 13 | TGTGCCAGCAGTCCCGGGGGAGTCTATGGCTACACCTTC | CASSPGGVYGYTF
TRBJ2-5 | TRBV5-1 | NA | NA | 16 | TGCGCCAGCAGCTTGGGCCAGGCGGGGCGGCAAGAGACCCAGTACTTC | CASSLGQAGRQETQYF
TRBJ2-7 | TRBV7-9 | TRBD1 | NA | 15 | TGTGCCAGCAGACGCGGGACAGGGGGACCCTACGAGCAGTACTTC | CASRRGTGGPYEQYF
TRBJ2-7 | TRBV7-2 | NA | NA | 11 | TGTGCCAGCAGCTCCTATTACGAGCAGTACTTC | CASSSYYEQYF
TRBJ2-3 | TRBV3-1/TRBV3-2 | NA | NA | 15 | TGTGCCAGCAGCTACGGGTCCGCGAGCACAGATACGCAGTATTTT | CASSYGSASTDTQYF
TRBJ2-7 | TRBV3-1/TRBV3-2 | TRBD1 | NA | 15 | TGTGCCAGCAGCCAGGGACAGGGGGCCCCCTACGAGCAGTACTTC | CASSQGQGAPYEQYF
TRBJ2-1 | TRBV18 | TRBD1 | NA | 14 | TGTGCCAGCTCATTTGCAGGGGGCCTCGATGAGCAGTTCTTC | CASSFAGGLDEQFF
TRBJ2-7 | TRBV19 | TRBD2 | NA | 15 | TGTGCCAGTAGTCCAGCCGGGACTAGCTACTACGAGCAGTACTTC | CASSPAGTSYYEQYF
TRBJ1-5 | TRBV3-1/TRBV3-2 | TRBD1 | NA | 16 | TGTGCCAGCAGCCAGGGGGGCAGGGGGGCTCGTCAGCCCCAGCATTTT | CASSQGGRGARQPQHF
TRBJ1-2 | TRBV19 | NA | few | 14 | TGTGCCAGTAGTATCGGCAGGGGAAACTATGGCTACACCTTC | CASSIGRGNYGYTF
TRBJ1-1 | TRBV5-6 | NA | NA | 13 | TGTGCCAGCAGCCCGACAGCGAACACTGAAGCTTTCTTT | CASSPTANTEAFF
TRBJ2-5 | TRBV10-2 | TRBD2 | NA | 15 | TGCGCCAGCAGCCGTAGCGGGGGGACGGGAAAGACCCAGTACTTC | CASSRSGGTGKTQYF
TRBJ1-4 | TRBV18 | TRBD1 | NA | 14 | TGTGCCAGCTCAACAGGGGCGAGGGGTGAAAAACTGTTTTTT | CASSTGARGEKLFF
TRBJ2-5 | TRBV30 | NA | NA | 12 | TGTGCCTGGAGCCCTGGGGCCGAGACCCAGTACTTC | CAWSPGAETQYF
TRBJ1-2 | TRBV5-1 | NA | NA | 14 | TGCGCCAGCAGCTTGGGAGAGTCTAACTATGGCTACACCTTC | CASSLGESNYGYTF
TRBJ2-2 | TRBV5-1 | TRBD2 | NA | 15 | TGCGCCAGCAGCTTGAGTCTAGCGGGAGCCGGGGAGCTGTTTTTT | CASSLSLAGAGELFF
TRBJ1-3 | TRBV25-1 | NA | NA | 13 | TGTGCCAGCAGTGAACAGGGGAGAAACACCATATATTTT | CASSEQGRNTIYF
TRBJ2-7 | TRBV7-9 | TRBD1 | NA | 14 | TGTGCCAGCAGCCGCGGACAGGACCTGGGCGAGCAGTACTTC | CASSRGQDLGEQYF
TRBJ1-1 | TRBV10-1 | NA | once | 13 | TGCGCCAGCATTTACAGGGCCCCCGCTGAAGCTTTCTTT | CASIYRAPAEAFF
TRBJ2-3 | TRBV4-1 | TRBD2 | NA | 16 | TGCGCCAGCAGCCTCCTTAGCGGGGGGAGCACAGATACGCAGTATTTT | CASSLLSGGSTDTQYF
TRBJ2-1 | TRBV19 | NA | NA | 14 | TGTGCCAGTACCCCGGAGCGGGCAAACAATGAGCAGTTCTTC | CASTPERANNEQFF
TRBJ2-7 | TRBV5-1 | NA | NA | 14 | TGCGCCAGCCGGGACATCTTGAGCTCCTACGAGCAGTACTTC | CASRDILSSYEQYF
TRBJ2-1 | TRBV7-3 | NA | NA | 16 | TGTGCCAGCAGCTTAAGGGCTAAGAGCTCCTACAATGAGCAGTTCTTC | CASSLRAKSSYNEQFF
TRBJ2-2 | TRBV9 | NA | NA | 15 | TGTGCCAGCAGCGTCGGCGGGATGGCCACCGGGGAGCTGTTTTTT | CASSVGGMATGELFF
TRBJ1-5 | TRBV10-3 | NA | few | 13 | TGTGCCATCAGCCCCGGTAGCTTTCAGCCCCAGCATTTT | CAISPGSFQPQHF
TRBJ2-7 | TRBV7-9 | TRBD1 | NA | 16 | TGTGCCAGCAGCTTTCCCAGACAGGGGGCAAGTTACGAGCAGTACTTC | CASSFPRQGASYEQYF
TRBJ2-1 | TRBV18 | NA | NA | 14 | TGTGCCAGCTCACCACGGGGGGGCGGGGATGAGCAGTTCTTC | CASSPRGGGDEQFF
TRBJ2-3 | TRBV5-1 | TRBD2 | NA | 15 | TGCGCCAGCAGCTTGGTAGGGGAGGGTCCAGATACGCAGTATTTT | CASSLVGEGPDTQYF
TRBJ2-5 | TRBV25-1 | NA | NA | 13 | TGTGCCAGCAGTGGACAGCCCCCAGAGACCCAGTACTTC | CASSGQPPETQYF
TRBJ1-6 | TRBV4-1 | NA | few | 15 | TGCGCCAGCAGCCAAGATGGAGGGTTCAACTCACCCCTCCACTTT | CASSQDGGFNSPLHF
TRBJ2-1 | TRBV5-4 | TRBD2 | NA | 17 | TGTGCCAGCAGCTTGGGGACTAGCGGGAGCATGTACAATGAGCAGTTCTTC | CASSLGTSGSMYNEQFF
TRBJ2-3 | TRBV10-3 | NA | NA | 14 | TGTGCCATCAGTGGCACAGTTAGCACAGATACGCAGTATTTT | CAISGTVSTDTQYF
TRBJ2-7 | TRBV27 | NA | NA | 15 | TGTGCCAGCAGTTTAACCGCAGGGCTGAATGGGGAGCAGTACTTC | CASSLTAGLNGEQYF
TRBJ1-1 | TRBV5-1 | TRBD1 | NA | 15 | TGCGCCAGCAGTATAACAGGGGAAATGAACACTGAAGCTTTCTTT | CASSITGEMNTEAFF
TRBJ2-5 | TRBV19 | TRBD2 | NA | 16 | TGTGCCAGTAGTGGGACTAGCGGGGTAATCCAAGAGACCCAGTACTTC | CASSGTSGVIQETQYF
TRBJ2-2 | TRBV5-6 | NA | few | 13 | TGTGCCAGCAGCTTGGTAGTCGGCGGGGAGCTGTTTTTT | CASSLVVGGELFF
TRBJ1-2 | TRBV6-5 | TRBD1 | NA | 14 | TGTGCCAGCAGCAGACAGGGGCGAAATTATGGCTACACCTTC | CASSRQGRNYGYTF
TRBJ2-3 | TRBV6-5 | NA | NA | 14 | TGTGCCAGCAGGGGGCCGGGGACTGCCGATACGCAGTATTTT | CASRGPGTADTQYF
TRBJ1-2 | TRBV5-8 | TRBD1 | NA | 13 | TGTGCCAGCAGCGTGGGACAGGGGAACGGCTACACCTTC | CASSVGQGNGYTF
TRBJ2-7 | TRBV6-6 | TRBD1 | NA | 14 | TGTGCCAGCAGTTACTTAGGACAGGGCGGCGAGCAGTACTTC | CASSYLGQGGEQYF
TRBJ2-5 | TRBV5-5 | TRBD2 | NA | 16 | TGTGCCAGCAACCCTTTTGGACTAGCGGGAGAAGAGACCCAGTACTTC | CASNPFGLAGEETQYF
TRBJ1-5 | TRBV2 | TRBD1 | NA | 15 | TGTGCCAGCAGGCGGGGCAGGGGGCCTGATCAGCCCCAGCATTTT | CASRRGRGPDQPQHF
TRBJ1-1 | TRBV27 | NA | NA | 14 | TGTGCCAGCAGACGGGAGGGGGTCGCCACTGAAGCTTTCTTT | CASRREGVATEAFF
TRBJ1-2 | TRBV5-1 | NA | NA | 15 | TGCGCCAGCAGCGTGGGGAACGGAGGGGACTATGGCTACACCTTC | CASSVGNGGDYGYTF
TRBJ2-7 | TRBV4-1 | TRBD2 | NA | 14 | TGCGCCAGCAGCGTCGTAGCGGGAGTCGACGAGCAGTACTTC | CASSVVAGVDEQYF
TRBJ1-3 | TRBV6-5 | NA | NA | 14 | TGTGCCAGCAGTTACAAGGGGTCTGGAAACACCATATATTTT | CASSYKGSGNTIYF
TRBJ2-4 | TRBV6-1 | NA | NA | 14 | TGTGCCAGCAGTGATGGACAGGGAGGGAGCATTCAGTACTTC | CASSDGQGGSIQYF
TRBJ2-7 | TRBV5-4 | TRBD2 | NA | 14 | TGTGCCAGCAGCTCACCCGGGACTAGAGGCGAGCAGTACTTC | CASSSPGTRGEQYF
TRBJ2-1 | TRBV27 | TRBD2 | NA | 14 | TGTGCCAGCAGTCAAGCGGGAGGGCCCAATGAGCAGTTCTTC | CASSQAGGPNEQFF
TRBJ2-1 | TRBV4-1 | TRBD2 | NA | 14 | TGCGCCAGCAGCCGCCCTACGGGAGGCAATGAGCAGTTCTTC | CASSRPTGGNEQFF
TRBJ1-2 | TRBV2 | TRBD1 | NA | 13 | TGTGCCAGCACCCGGACAGGGGGTTATGGCTACACCTTC | CASTRTGGYGYTF
TRBJ2-7 | TRBV2 | TRBD1 | NA | 14 | TGTGCCAGCAGACCCCGGGACAGATACTACGAGCAGTACTTC | CASRPRDRYYEQYF
TRBJ2-7 | TRBV10-2 | TRBD2 | NA | 14 | TGCGCCAGCAGTGAGACTAGCGGGGGTGACGAGCAGTACTTC | CASSETSGGDEQYF
TRBJ2-1 | TRBV15 | TRBD1 | once | 16 | TGTGCCACCAGCAGAGATCGTAACAGGGGATACAATGAGCAGTTCTTC | CATSRDRNRGYNEQFF
TRBJ1-1 | TRBV19 | TRBD1 | once | 15 | TGTGCCAGTAGTATAATGCAGGGGGGAGGCACTGAAGCTTTCTTT | CASSIMQGGGTEAFF
TRBJ2-3 | TRBV25-1 | TRBD1 | NA | 14 | TGTGCCAGCAGCGACTGGACAGGTGGAGATACGCAGTATTTT | CASSDWTGGDTQYF
TRBJ2-1 | TRBV10-3 | TRBD1 | NA | 12 | TGTGCCAGCCGGGACAGTTACAATGAGCAGTTCTTC | CASRDSYNEQFF
TRBJ1-4 | TRBV5-1 | NA | NA | 16 | TGCGCCAGCAGCTGGCGAATGGGGGAGGCTAATGAAAAACTGTTTTTT | CASSWRMGEANEKLFF
TRBJ2-7 | TRBV6-1 | NA | NA | 14 | TGTGCCAGCAGTGAAGGATCGCGGCTGGGTGTTTCGGAATTC | CASSEGSRLGVSEF
TRBJ2-4 | TRBV19 | NA | NA | 16 | TGTGCCAGTAGCCCAGGAGGCCAGCTAGCCAAAAACATTCAGTACTTC | CASSPGGQLAKNIQYF